This T cell receptor (beta chain) was sequenced during a study of radiotherapy plus CTLA-4 blockade in lung cancer. Study information: Of all patients, 15% to 20% responded objectively and 31% showed disease control.

As to this clone: Its antigen is not known.

Patients in the study, people with chemo-refractory metastatic non-small-cell lung cancer, received focal radiation plus ipilimumab CTLA-4 blockade. The table came from immunoSEQ multiplex PCR; TCRdb's copy has only in-frame clones and leaves some out. The sample has tens of thousands of clones, 60% to 80% seen once. Study-level points and caveats: Some TCR clones had been derived from tumors. These clones expanded in peripheral blood after radiotherapy plus ipilimumab. Interferon-beta, together with early blood T cell clone dynamics, reportedly best predicted response.

The sequenced sample was peripheral blood, obtained from a patient treated with radiotherapy plus ipilimumab. The TCR originated in a human donor with non-small cell lung cancer who had a complete response to radiotherapy plus ipilimumab.

The CDR3 reads CASSLVGGLTYEQYF. CDR3 nucleotides: TGTGCCAGCAGCTTAGTAGGCGGGTTGACCTACGAGCAGTACTTC. V gene TRBV7-9 combines with J gene TRBJ2-7, with D possibly TRBD2 on 5 matching bases. Per the germline V gene, CDR1 is SEHNR and CDR2 is FQNEAQ (reference sequence). V shed 1 base and J shed 2 bases, with 12 bases lying between them. The CDR3 extends over 15 amino acids. Based on the CDR3 plus reference TRBV7-9 and TRBJ2-7, the full variable domain is DTGVSQNPRHKITKRGQNVTFRCDPISEHNRLYWYRQTLGQGPEFLTYFQNEAQLEKSRLLSDRFSAERPKGSFSTLEIQRTEQGDSAMYLCASSLVGGLTYEQYFGPGTRLTVT.